This T cell receptor beta chain was sequenced during a study of T cells in women clearing cervical HPV infection. In the study overall: Case blood drawn at lesion detection; control blood after infection cleared.

Trimming took off 4 bases at V and 6 bases at J, with 19 bases between the two ends. The CDR3 spans 16 residues. Germline V gene data show CDR1 as SNHLY and CDR2 as FYNNEI. Produced via immunoSEQ multiplex PCR; TCRdb's table is partial and in-frame only. The sample data list roughly 30,000 clones. Whole-study findings and limits: Repertoire richness, not evenness, was significantly elevated in CIN3+ cases versus controls. T-cell numbers per sample were unknown and may explain richness differences.

Notes on this clone: The antigen remains unidentified. The CDR3 end is not reached by the read, which stops 3 residues before it; the germline J gene fills it in.

This sequence originates from a woman between 18 and 70 years old with a cervical HPV16 infection that either progressed to CIN3+ or cleared (not recorded which). Input material: blood buffy coat. The chain couples TRBV2 to TRBJ2-1; TRBD1 might be the D (5 bases). CDR3 DNA, as far as it was read: TGTGCCAGCAGTGGTTTCATGGGGCACGGGCTCAATGAG. It encodes CASSGFMGHGLNE. The entire CDR3 is CASSGFMGHGLNEQFF.